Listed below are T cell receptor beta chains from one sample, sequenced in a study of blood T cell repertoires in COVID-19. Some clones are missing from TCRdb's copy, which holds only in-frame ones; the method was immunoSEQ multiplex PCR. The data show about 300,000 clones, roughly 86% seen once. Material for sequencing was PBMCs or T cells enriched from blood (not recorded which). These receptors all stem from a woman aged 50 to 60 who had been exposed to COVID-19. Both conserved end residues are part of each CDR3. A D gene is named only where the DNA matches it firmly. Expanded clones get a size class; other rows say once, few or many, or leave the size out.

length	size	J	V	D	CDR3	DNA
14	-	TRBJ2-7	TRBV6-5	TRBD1	CASGRTGGINEQYF	TGTGCCAGCGGAAGGACAGGGGGAATTAACGAGCAGTACTTC
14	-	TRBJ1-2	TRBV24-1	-	CATRDGGRSYGYTF	TGTGCCACCAGGGACGGGGGGAGGAGCTATGGCTACACCTTC
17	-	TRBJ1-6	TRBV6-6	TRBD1	CASSQFHTGQGQPPLHF	TGTGCCAGCAGTCAATTCCATACGGGACAGGGTCAGCCACCCCTCCACTTT
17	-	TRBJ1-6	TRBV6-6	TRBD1	CASSPARGSTYNSPLHF	TGTGCCAGCAGTCCCGCCAGGGGGTCGACCTATAATTCACCCCTCCACTTT
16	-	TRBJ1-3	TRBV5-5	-	CASSTAGAISGNTIYF	TGTGCCAGCAGCACGGCAGGGGCGATCTCTGGAAACACCATATATTTT
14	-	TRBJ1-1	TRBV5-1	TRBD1	CASSSRGQGGEAFF	TGCGCCAGCAGCTCCCGCGGACAGGGTGGTGAAGCTTTCTTT
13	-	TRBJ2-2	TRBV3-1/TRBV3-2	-	CASSQGATGELFF	TGTGCCAGCAGCCAAGGGGCCACCGGGGAGCTGTTTTTT
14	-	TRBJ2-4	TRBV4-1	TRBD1	CASSQGQGLDIQYF	TGCGCCAGCAGCCAGGGACAGGGTCTGGACATTCAGTACTTC
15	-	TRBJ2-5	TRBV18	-	CARHLVRILEKTQYF	TGTGCCAGGCACCTAGTAAGGATTTTAGAGAAGACCCAGTACTTC
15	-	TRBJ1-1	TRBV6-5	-	CASSYSGRLNTEAFF	TGTGCCAGCAGTTACTCGGGCAGACTGAACACTGAAGCTTTCTTT
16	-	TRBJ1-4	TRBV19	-	CASSLRQGSTNEKLFF	TGTGCCAGTAGTTTAAGGCAGGGATCAACTAATGAAAAACTGTTTTTT
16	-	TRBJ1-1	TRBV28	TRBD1	CASSLEGALVNTEAFF	TGTGCCAGCAGTTTGGAGGGGGCTTTGGTTAACACTGAAGCTTTCTTT
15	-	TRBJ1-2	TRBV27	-	CASSGSSLLQGGYTF	TGTGCCAGCAGCGGCAGCTCCTTACTCCAGGGGGGCTACACCTTC
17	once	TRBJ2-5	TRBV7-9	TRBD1	CASSPSLGTVYGETQYF	TGTGCCAGCAGCCCAAGCCTTGGGACAGTGTACGGCGAGACCCAGTACTTC
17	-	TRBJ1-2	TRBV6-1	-	CASSEDLGRGSAYGYTF	TGTGCCAGCAGTGAAGACCTCGGGAGGGGCTCCGCCTATGGCTACACCTTC
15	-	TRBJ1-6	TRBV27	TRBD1	CASSPRDRVNSPLHF	TGTGCCAGCAGTCCCCGGGACAGGGTAAACTCACCCCTCCACTTT
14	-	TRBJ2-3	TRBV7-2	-	CASSLAGTTDTQYF	TGTGCCAGCAGCTTGGCGGGGACCACAGATACGCAGTATTTT